Each of the 18 T cell receptor beta chains below was sequenced from the same sample in a study of monozygotic twins with inflammatory bowel disease. TCRdb re-analyzed the 5' RACE reads; it lists each CDR3 protein once, without DNA. The sample's table shows some 170,000 distinct CDR3 sequences. Source material: blood. The receptors were sampled from a human donor with ulcerative colitis or Crohn's disease, or a healthy co-twin of an affected twin (not recorded which).

V gene TRBV9 combines with J gene TRBJ2-1; TCRdb's D call of TRBD1 is untestable without DNA. Germline V lookup: CDR1 SGDLS, CDR2 YYNGEE. The CDR3 covers 14 residues. This CDR3 reads CASSGGTGGYEQFF.

V gene TRBV29-1 combines with J gene TRBJ2-7. Germline CDR1 and CDR2: SQVTM and ANQGSEA. The CDR3 is made up of 11 amino acids. The CDR3 spells CSVARNYEQYF.

V is TRBV9 and J is TRBJ2-1; the D call of TRBD2 rests on TCRdb alone, since no DNA is present to check it. The CDR3 is 14 residues long. CDR1 and CDR2 (germline): SGDLS, YYNGEE. The CDR3 loop reads CASSQGLYNNEQFF.

The chain joins TRBV25-1 to TRBJ1-5; the D call of TRBD1 rests on TCRdb alone, since no DNA is present to check it. CDR3 length: 14 amino acids. Germline CDR1 is MGHDK and CDR2 is SYGVNS. CDR3 region: CASSVREFNQPQHF.

The chain is built from TRBV27 and TRBJ2-7; TCRdb proposes TRBD1, but this gene call is untestable without DNA. This CDR3 has 18 amino acids. Germline V gene sequence: CDR1 MNHEY, CDR2 SMNVEV (reference sequence). This CDR3 reads CASTLIDLDRVTSYEQYF.

The gene calls are TRBV5-1 and TRBJ1-1. Germline V lookup: CDR1 SGHRS, CDR2 YFSETQ. The CDR3 sequence is 13 residues long. CDR3 residues: CASSLDSDFEAFF.

V and J are TRBV27 and TRBJ2-1. Germline V gene data show CDR1 as MNHEY and CDR2 as SMNVEV (reference sequence). CDR3 length: 15 residues. CDR3 sequence reads: CASSLWEGSYNEQFF.

CDR3: CSVWGPDTQYF. The chain links TRBV29-1 to TRBJ2-3. The germline gives CDR1 SQVTM, CDR2 ANQGSEA. The CDR3 loop spans 11 amino acids.

The V call is TRBV19, the J call TRBJ2-5; TCRdb's D call of TRBD1 is untestable without DNA. The CDR3 loop spans 14 amino acids. Per germline, CDR1 LNHDA and CDR2 SQIVND (reference sequence). The CDR3 region is CASSITGVQETQYF. Filled out from reference TRBV19 and TRBJ2-5, the complete variable domain reads DGGITQSPKYLFRKEGQNVTLSCEQNLNHDAMYWYRQDPGQGLRLIYYSQIVNDFQKGDIAEGYSVSREKKESFPLTVTSAQKNPTAFYLCASSITGVQETQYFGPGTRLLVL.

The V and J genes are TRBV28 and TRBJ1-5. Germline-derived CDR1 and CDR2 are MDHEN and SYDVKM. The CDR3 totals 11 residues. CDR3 amino acids: CASNSNQPQHF.

CDR3 protein: CAISAPGGTGPYNEQFF. The V gene is TRBV10-3, the J gene TRBJ2-1; TCRdb proposes TRBD2, but this gene call is untestable without DNA. Germline CDR1 and CDR2: ENHRY and SYGVKD. CDR3 length: 17 amino acids.

CDR3 protein: CASSFASGSYNEQFF. The rearrangement links TRBV28 to TRBJ2-1; TCRdb indicates TRBD2, and absent DNA this call remains unverified. The CDR3 is 15 amino acids. The V gene's germline CDR1 is MDHEN and CDR2 SYDVKM.

CDR3 protein: CASSPRHGYEQYF. J is TRBJ2-7 and V is TRBV7-9. This CDR3 is 13 amino acids long. Germline CDR1 SEHNR, CDR2 FQNEAQ (reference sequence).

The gene calls are TRBV5-1 and TRBJ2-1. The CDR3 sequence is 14 residues long. Per the germline V gene, CDR1 is SGHRS and CDR2 is YFSETQ. The CDR3 sequence: CASSLERSSNEQFF.

V gene TRBV27 combines with J gene TRBJ2-7; TCRdb calls TRBD1, which cannot be checked without DNA. This CDR3 spans 16 amino acids. Germline V gene lookup returns CDR1 MNHEY and CDR2 SMNVEV (reference sequence). The CDR3 sequence is CASSFGGQGAVYEQYF.

The chain links TRBV14 to TRBJ2-3. The germline CDR1 and CDR2 sequences are SGHDN and FVKESK. The CDR3 is 11 amino acids. CDR3 amino acids: CASSYFDTQYF.

J is TRBJ2-7 and V is TRBV20-1; TCRdb reports TRBD2, a call that lacks DNA to check it against. Germline CDR1 reads DFQATT; CDR2 reads SNEGSKA (reference sequence). The CDR3 runs to 17 residues. The CDR3 region is CSARDQAGLAGAYEQYF.

The CDR3 here is CSARATGASGRGVEQFF. V and J are TRBV20-1 and TRBJ2-1; the TCRdb D gene call, TRBD2, has no DNA to confirm it. This CDR3 is 17 amino acids long. Germline values: CDR1 DFQATT, CDR2 SNEGSKA (reference sequence).